This T cell receptor (beta chain) was identified during a study of control samples from healthy donors and cancer patients. Germline assignment: CDR1 MNHEY and CDR2 SMNVEV (reference sequence). The CDR3 has 14 amino acids. Trimming cost V 5 bases and J 6 bases; bases outside gene matches: 6. Libraries were prepared by immunoSEQ multiplex PCR; TCRdb keeps only in-frame clonotypes and omits some of them. The sample shows under 130,000 clones, 83% of them seen only once. The chain combines TRBV27 with TRBJ2-1, with 8 bases identical to TRBD1. This TCR was sampled from a woman aged 50 to 60 in good health. The source material was blood. CDR3 region: CASSRIRGLNEQFF. In nucleotides, the CDR3 is TGTGCCAGCAGTCGAATCAGGGGGCTCAATGAGCAGTTCTTC.